These T cell receptor beta chains were read from a single sample in a study of OX40 agonist ivuxolimab in advanced cancers. This table comes from immunoSEQ multiplex PCR, and its TCRdb copy is limited to in-frame clones, with some not included. The sample consists of under 45,000 clones, roughly four fifths of them appearing once. Source: CD4+ or CD8+ T cells sorted from blood, taken in a trial of the OX40 agonist ivuxolimab. These receptors all stem from an adult with an advanced solid tumor such as melanoma, head and neck, liver or kidney cancer. CDR3s include the opening cysteine and the closing phenylalanine or tryptophan. D genes are given only for firm matches. For some rows the clone size is stated as once, few or many, or as a class when expanded; others skip it.

CDR3 length	clone size	D gene	V gene	J gene	CDR3 protein	CDR3 DNA
16	once	-	TRBV9	TRBJ2-2	CASSVASGTNTGELFF	TGTGCCAGCAGCGTAGCCAGCGGCACGAACACCGGGGAGCTGTTTTTT
16	-	-	TRBV22-1	TRBJ1-2	CPGRTIRARKTYGYTF	TGTCCTGGGAGAACCATTAGAGCGAGAAAGACCTATGGCTACACCTTC
17	few	TRBD1	TRBV7-8	TRBJ2-6	CASSNADRGSGANVLTF	TGTGCCAGCAGCAATGCAGACAGGGGCTCTGGGGCCAACGTCCTGACTTTC
15	once	-	TRBV6-1	TRBJ2-7	CASSVSGTAAYEQYF	TGTGCCAGCAGTGTTAGCGGGACAGCTGCCTACGAGCAGTACTTC
11	few	-	TRBV14	TRBJ2-7	CASSQGYEQYF	TGTGCCAGCAGCCAAGGGTACGAGCAGTACTTC
14	-	-	TRBV10-2	TRBJ1-5	CASSDSGGGQPQHF	TGCGCCAGCAGTGACTCCGGTGGGGGCCAGCCCCAGCATTTT
13	-	-	TRBV5-4	TRBJ1-2	CASSLEQGGGYTF	TGTGCCAGCAGCTTGGAACAGGGTGGGGGCTACACCTTC
14	-	-	TRBV6-5	TRBJ2-7	CASRTRGISYEQYF	TGTGCCAGCAGGACCCGGGGAATATCCTACGAGCAGTACTTC
14	once	TRBD2	TRBV18	TRBJ2-1	CASSLLAGDHEQFF	TGTGCCAGCTCACTACTAGCGGGGGATCATGAGCAGTTCTTC
14	few	-	TRBV6-8	TRBJ2-7	CASSYSGGKGEQYF	TGTGCCAGCAGTTACTCGGGGGGAAAGGGCGAGCAGTACTTC
13	-	TRBD2	TRBV2	TRBJ2-1	CASSEVAGGPGFF	TGTGCCAGCAGTGAGGTAGCGGGAGGGCCAGGTTTCTTC
17	once	-	TRBV7-7	TRBJ1-1	CASSPLQQLGMNTEAFF	TGTGCCAGCAGCCCATTACAGCAGCTCGGGATGAACACTGAAGCTTTCTTT
15	once	-	TRBV2	TRBJ1-5	CASRRQSYSNQPQHF	TGTGCCAGCAGGCGACAGTCATATAGCAATCAGCCCCAGCATTTT
15	-	TRBD2	TRBV5-1	TRBJ2-1	CASSLRLAGANEQFF	TGCGCCAGCAGCCTTAGACTAGCGGGAGCTAATGAGCAGTTCTTC
16	-	-	TRBV5-4	TRBJ2-3	CASSLMVPYSTDTQYF	TGTGCCAGCAGCTTGATGGTACCATATAGCACAGATACGCAGTATTTT
14	once	-	TRBV7-3	TRBJ2-1	CATANREGGGEQFF	TGTGCCACCGCGAATAGGGAGGGGGGCGGTGAGCAGTTCTTC
15	-	-	TRBV10-3	TRBJ2-5	CAISESEGARETQYF	TGTGCCATCAGTGAGTCGGAGGGGGCGCGGGAGACCCAGTACTTC
15	-	-	TRBV7-9	TRBJ1-1	CASREWGRLNTEAFF	TGTGCCAGCAGGGAATGGGGGCGTTTAAACACTGAAGCTTTCTTT
15	-	TRBD2	TRBV7-3	TRBJ2-7	CASSRGLAGRNEQYF	TGTGCCAGCAGCCGCGGACTAGCGGGAAGGAACGAGCAGTACTTC
16	-	TRBD2	TRBV2	TRBJ2-5	CASSKNLAGAGETQYF	TGTGCCAGCAGCAAGAACCTAGCGGGAGCGGGGGAGACCCAGTACTTC
14	-	-	TRBV5-4	TRBJ2-1	CASSLRLGLNEQFF	TGTGCCAGCAGCTTGCGGCTAGGTTTAAATGAGCAGTTCTTC
13	-	-	TRBV9	TRBJ2-5	CASSPTDQETQYF	TGTGCCAGCAGCCCGACAGATCAAGAGACCCAGTACTTC
18	-	-	TRBV19	TRBJ1-1	CASSTPRAGDDMNTEAFF	TGTGCCAGTAGTACCCCCCGGGCAGGGGATGACATGAACACTGAAGCTTTCTTT
18	-	TRBD1	TRBV5-7	TRBJ2-1	CASSSGTGPVWGGNEQFF	TGTGCCAGCAGCTCCGGGACAGGGCCTGTGTGGGGGGGCAATGAGCAGTTCTTC
14	-	TRBD2	TRBV27	TRBJ2-3	CASKLAGGWDTQYF	TGTGCCAGCAAACTAGCGGGAGGGTGGGATACGCAGTATTTT
16	-	-	TRBV4-3	TRBJ2-3	CASSQASWERSDTQYF	TGCGCCAGCAGCCAAGCTAGCTGGGAGAGGTCAGATACGCAGTATTTT
15	-	TRBD1	TRBV7-2	TRBJ1-2	CASSLQGAWDYGYTF	TGTGCCAGCAGCTTACAGGGGGCGTGGGACTATGGCTACACCTTC
16	few	-	TRBV21-1	TRBJ2-3	CASSKGLAGDLDTQYF	TGTGCCAGCAGCAAAGGACTAGCGGGAGATTTAGATACGCAGTATTTT
12	-	-	TRBV28	TRBJ1-3	CASTDSGNTIYF	TGTGCCAGCACGGATTCCGGAAACACCATATATTTT
14	-	-	TRBV2	TRBJ1-5	CASSATQVNQPQHF	TGTGCCAGCAGCGCCACGCAGGTCAATCAGCCCCAGCATTTT
10	-	-	TRBV7-9	TRBJ1-1	CASSLFEAFF	TGTGCCAGCTCCCTATTTGAAGCTTTCTTT
14	-	-	TRBV9	TRBJ2-3	CASSDRSGADTQYF	TGTGCCAGCAGCGATCGGAGTGGCGCAGATACGCAGTATTTT
13	-	-	TRBV5-1	TRBJ2-3	CASSLQGPDTQYF	TGCGCCAGCAGCCTCCAGGGCCCAGATACGCAGTATTTT
13	few	-	TRBV10-2	TRBJ1-5	CASSDGSDQPQHF	TGCGCCAGCAGTGATGGGAGCGATCAGCCCCAGCATTTT
13	-	-	TRBV15	TRBJ2-7	CATSRDRAREQYF	TGTGCCACCAGCAGAGACAGGGCTCGGGAGCAGTACTTC
12	once	-	TRBV7-2	TRBJ1-2	CASSLEHYGYTF	TGTGCCAGCAGCTTAGAACACTATGGCTACACCTTC
15	-	-	TRBV5-1	TRBJ2-3	CASSLEQVSADTQYF	TGCGCCAGCAGCTTGGAGCAGGTTAGCGCAGATACGCAGTATTTT
14	once	-	TRBV5-1	TRBJ2-3	CASSLARAVDTQYF	TGCGCCAGCAGCTTGGCCAGGGCGGTAGATACGCAGTATTTT
17	few	TRBD2	TRBV4-2	TRBJ2-2	CASSLMTGLANTGELFF	TGTGCCAGCAGCCTGATGACGGGACTAGCAAACACCGGGGAGCTGTTTTTT
11	-	-	TRBV2	TRBJ2-1	CASSEGAKQFF	TGTGCCAGCAGTGAAGGGGCGAAGCAGTTCTTC
15	-	-	TRBV15	TRBJ2-2	CATSRVRLGTGELFF	TGTGCCACCAGCAGAGTAAGGCTGGGCACCGGGGAGCTGTTTTTT
15	once	-	TRBV15	TRBJ1-2	CATSRDGADVYGYTF	TGTGCCACCAGCAGAGATGGGGCTGATGTATATGGCTACACCTTC
16	-	-	TRBV7-9	TRBJ2-7	CASSPIYPSGLVEQYF	TGTGCCAGCAGCCCCATCTACCCCTCGGGACTGGTCGAGCAGTACTTC
13	-	-	TRBV14	TRBJ2-7	CASSQDGAWEQYF	TGTGCCAGCAGCCAAGACGGGGCGTGGGAGCAGTACTTC
16	-	TRBD2	TRBV18	TRBJ2-5	CASSPTSGSLQETQYF	TGTGCCAGCTCACCAACTAGCGGGAGCCTTCAAGAGACCCAGTACTTC
17	-	-	TRBV4-3	TRBJ2-2	CASSQDFSGTNTGELFF	TGCGCCAGCAGCCAAGATTTTTCGGGGACTAACACCGGGGAGCTGTTTTTT
14	once	TRBD1	TRBV4-3	TRBJ2-7	CASSPTGSYGEQYF	TGCGCCAGCAGCCCGACAGGGTCGTATGGCGAGCAGTACTTC
13	-	-	TRBV6-4	TRBJ2-1	CASAKSNNNEQFF	TGTGCCAGCGCCAAAAGTAACAACAATGAGCAGTTCTTC
13	-	TRBD1	TRBV6-5	TRBJ1-4	CASSYDRGEKLFF	TGTGCCAGCAGCTATGACAGGGGTGAAAAACTGTTTTTT
18	-	TRBD2	TRBV5-1	TRBJ2-5	CASSVGLAGVVGQETQYF	TGCGCCAGCAGCGTAGGACTAGCGGGAGTGGTCGGCCAAGAGACCCAGTACTTC
14	-	-	TRBV30	TRBJ1-4	CAWRKQEGVEKLFF	TGTGCCTGGAGGAAACAGGAAGGGGTTGAAAAACTGTTTTTT
15	-	-	TRBV25-1	TRBJ2-2	CASRQGLGRAGELFF	TGTGCCAGCAGACAGGGATTGGGTCGTGCCGGGGAGCTGTTTTTT
15	-	-	TRBV5-1	TRBJ2-5	CASRLELGVGETQYF	TGCGCCAGCAGGTTGGAGTTGGGGGTGGGAGAGACCCAGTACTTC
15	-	-	TRBV29-1	TRBJ2-7	CSVLIRPGGGNEQYF	TGCAGCGTCTTGATAAGACCCGGCGGCGGGAACGAGCAGTACTTC